This T cell receptor beta chain was profiled in a study of blood T cell repertoires in COVID-19. Study background: Acute-phase and convalescent COVID-19 samples originated in the United States, Italy and Spain. Sources were T cells, B-cell-depleted T cells, or PBMCs; the material itself was cDNA or gDNA.

Authors' methods: Estimation of nucleated cell counts relied on the amplification of reference gene primers. The method was immunoSEQ multiplex PCR; TCRdb's version includes in-frame clones alone and lacks a portion of them. The V and J calls and clone size are taken from that table; D and trimming were inferred from the DNA. The sample carries approximately 90,000 clones, approximately 89% recorded once. The sequenced material came from peripheral blood. The clonotype originates from a human donor in a cohort sampled during active COVID-19.

CDR3 in amino acids: CASSLAGTGGSGNTIYF. The CDR3 nucleotides read TGTGCCAGCAGTCTGGCCGGGACAGGCGGTTCTGGAAACACCATATATTTT. The genes are TRBV2 and TRBJ1-3, with 8 bases that match TRBD1. Germline-derived CDR1 and CDR2 are SNHLY and FYNNEI. The CDR3 sequence is 17 residues long. The J segment lost 1 base and the V segment lost 5 bases, leaving 10 bases of the junction unmatched.